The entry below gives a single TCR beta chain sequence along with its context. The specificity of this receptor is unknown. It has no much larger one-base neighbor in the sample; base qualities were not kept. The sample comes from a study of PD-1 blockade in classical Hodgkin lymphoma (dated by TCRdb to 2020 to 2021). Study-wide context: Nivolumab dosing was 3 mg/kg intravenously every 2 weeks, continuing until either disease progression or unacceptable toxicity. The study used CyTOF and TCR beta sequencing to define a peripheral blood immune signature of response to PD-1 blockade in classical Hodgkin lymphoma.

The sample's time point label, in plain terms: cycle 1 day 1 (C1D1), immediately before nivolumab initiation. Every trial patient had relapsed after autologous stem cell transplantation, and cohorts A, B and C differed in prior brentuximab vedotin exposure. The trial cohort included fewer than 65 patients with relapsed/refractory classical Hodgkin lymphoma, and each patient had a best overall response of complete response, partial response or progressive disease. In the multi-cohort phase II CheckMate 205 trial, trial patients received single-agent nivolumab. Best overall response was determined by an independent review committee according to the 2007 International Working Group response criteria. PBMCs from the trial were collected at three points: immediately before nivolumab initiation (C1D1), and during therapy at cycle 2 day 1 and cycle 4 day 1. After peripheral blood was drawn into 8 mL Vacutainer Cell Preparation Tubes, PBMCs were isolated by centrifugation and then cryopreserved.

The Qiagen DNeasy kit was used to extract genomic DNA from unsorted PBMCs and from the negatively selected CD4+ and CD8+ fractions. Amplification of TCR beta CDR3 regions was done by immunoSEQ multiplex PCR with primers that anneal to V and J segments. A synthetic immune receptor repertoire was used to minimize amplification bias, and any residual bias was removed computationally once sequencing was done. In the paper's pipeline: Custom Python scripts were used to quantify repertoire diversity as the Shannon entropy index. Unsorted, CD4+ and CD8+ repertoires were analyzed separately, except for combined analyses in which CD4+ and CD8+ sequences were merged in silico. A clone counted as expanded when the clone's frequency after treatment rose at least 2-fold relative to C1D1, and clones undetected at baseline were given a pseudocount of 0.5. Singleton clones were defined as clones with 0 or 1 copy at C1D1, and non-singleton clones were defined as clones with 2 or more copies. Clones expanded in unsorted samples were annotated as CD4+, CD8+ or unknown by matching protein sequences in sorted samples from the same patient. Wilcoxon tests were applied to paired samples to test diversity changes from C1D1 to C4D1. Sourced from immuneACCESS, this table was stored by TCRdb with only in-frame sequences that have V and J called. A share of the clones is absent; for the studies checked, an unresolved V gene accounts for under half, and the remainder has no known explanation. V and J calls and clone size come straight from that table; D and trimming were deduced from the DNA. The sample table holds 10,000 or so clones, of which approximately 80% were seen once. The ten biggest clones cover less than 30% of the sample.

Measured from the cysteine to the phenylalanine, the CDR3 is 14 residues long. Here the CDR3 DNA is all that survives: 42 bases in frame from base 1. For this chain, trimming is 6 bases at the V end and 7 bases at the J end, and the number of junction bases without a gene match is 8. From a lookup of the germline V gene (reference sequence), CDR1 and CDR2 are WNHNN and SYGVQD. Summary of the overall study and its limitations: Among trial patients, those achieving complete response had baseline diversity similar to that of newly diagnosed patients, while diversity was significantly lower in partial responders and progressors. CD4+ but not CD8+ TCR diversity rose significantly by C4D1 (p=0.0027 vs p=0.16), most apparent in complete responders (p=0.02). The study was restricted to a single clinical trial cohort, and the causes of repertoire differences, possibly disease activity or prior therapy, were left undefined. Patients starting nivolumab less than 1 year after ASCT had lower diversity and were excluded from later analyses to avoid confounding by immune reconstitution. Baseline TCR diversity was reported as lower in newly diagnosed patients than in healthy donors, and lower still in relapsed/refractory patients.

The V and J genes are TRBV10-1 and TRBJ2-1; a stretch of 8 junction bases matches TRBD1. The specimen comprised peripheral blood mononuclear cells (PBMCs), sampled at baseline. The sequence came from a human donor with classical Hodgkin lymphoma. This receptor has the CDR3 CASSPQGASNEQFF. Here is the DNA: TGCGCCAGCAGCCCGCAGGGGGCGAGTAATGAGCAGTTCTTC.